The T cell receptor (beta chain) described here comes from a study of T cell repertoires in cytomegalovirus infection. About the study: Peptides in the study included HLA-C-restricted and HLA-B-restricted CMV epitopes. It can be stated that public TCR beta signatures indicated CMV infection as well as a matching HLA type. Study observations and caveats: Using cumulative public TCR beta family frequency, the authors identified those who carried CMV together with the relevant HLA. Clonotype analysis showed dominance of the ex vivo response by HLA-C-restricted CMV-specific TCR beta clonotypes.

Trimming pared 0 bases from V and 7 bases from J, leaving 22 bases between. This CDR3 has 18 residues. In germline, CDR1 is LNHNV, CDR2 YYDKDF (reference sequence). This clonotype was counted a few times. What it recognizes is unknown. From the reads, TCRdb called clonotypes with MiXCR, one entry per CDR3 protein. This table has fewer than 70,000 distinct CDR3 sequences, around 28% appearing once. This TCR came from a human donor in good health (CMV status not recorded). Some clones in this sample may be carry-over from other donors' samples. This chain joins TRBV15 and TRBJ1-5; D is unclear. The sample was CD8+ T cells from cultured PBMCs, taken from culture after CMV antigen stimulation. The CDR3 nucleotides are TGTGCCACCAGCAGAGATCCTACCCAACCGTCTTTATGGCAGCCCCAGCATTTT. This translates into CATSRDPTQPSLWQPQHF.